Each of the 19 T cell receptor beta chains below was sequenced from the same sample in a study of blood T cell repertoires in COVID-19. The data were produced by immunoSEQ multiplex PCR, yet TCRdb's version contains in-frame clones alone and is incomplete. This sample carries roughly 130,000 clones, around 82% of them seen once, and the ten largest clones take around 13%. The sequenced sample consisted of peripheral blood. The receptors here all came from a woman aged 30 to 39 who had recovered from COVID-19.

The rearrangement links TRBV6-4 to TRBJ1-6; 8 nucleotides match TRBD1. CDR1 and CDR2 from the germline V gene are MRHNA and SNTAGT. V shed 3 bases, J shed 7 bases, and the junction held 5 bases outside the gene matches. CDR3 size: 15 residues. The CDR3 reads CASSDYDRGNSPLHF. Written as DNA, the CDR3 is TGTGCCAGCAGTGATTACGACAGGGGAAATTCACCCCTCCACTTT.

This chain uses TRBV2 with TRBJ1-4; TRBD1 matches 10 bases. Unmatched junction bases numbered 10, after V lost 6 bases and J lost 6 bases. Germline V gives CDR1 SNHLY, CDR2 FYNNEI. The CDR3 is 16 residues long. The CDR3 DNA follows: TGTGCCAGCAGCCCGGACAGGGGGGACTTTGATGAAAAACTGTTTTTT. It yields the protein CASSPDRGDFDEKLFF.

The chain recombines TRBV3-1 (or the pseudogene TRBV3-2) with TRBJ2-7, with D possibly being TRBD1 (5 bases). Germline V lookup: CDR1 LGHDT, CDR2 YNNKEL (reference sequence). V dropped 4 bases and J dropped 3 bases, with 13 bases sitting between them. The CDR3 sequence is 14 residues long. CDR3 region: CASSRVPGYYEQYF. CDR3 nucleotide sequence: TGTGCCAGCAGCCGCGTCCCAGGGTACTACGAGCAGTACTTC.

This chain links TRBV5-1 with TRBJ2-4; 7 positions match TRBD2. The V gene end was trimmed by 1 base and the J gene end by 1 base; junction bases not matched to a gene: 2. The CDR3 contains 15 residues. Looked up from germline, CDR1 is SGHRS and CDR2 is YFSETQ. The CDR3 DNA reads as TGCGCCAGCAGCTTGTCCGGGGGGGCCAAAAACATTCAGTACTTC. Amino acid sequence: CASSLSGGAKNIQYF.

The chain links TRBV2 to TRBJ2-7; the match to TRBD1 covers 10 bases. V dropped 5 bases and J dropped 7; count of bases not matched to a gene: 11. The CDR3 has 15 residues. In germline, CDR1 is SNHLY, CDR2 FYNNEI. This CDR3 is CASSPTGTGVEEQYF. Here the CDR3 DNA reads TGTGCCAGCAGTCCTACCGGGACAGGGGTAGAGGAGCAGTACTTC.

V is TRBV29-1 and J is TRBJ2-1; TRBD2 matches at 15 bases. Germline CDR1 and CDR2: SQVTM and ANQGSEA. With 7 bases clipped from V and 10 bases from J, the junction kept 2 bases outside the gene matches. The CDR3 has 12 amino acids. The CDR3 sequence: CSGGLAGGEQFF. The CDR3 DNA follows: TGCAGCGGAGGACTAGCGGGAGGGGAGCAGTTCTTC.

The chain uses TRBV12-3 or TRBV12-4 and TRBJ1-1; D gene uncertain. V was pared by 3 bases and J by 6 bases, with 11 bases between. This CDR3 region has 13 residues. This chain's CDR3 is CASSLGDLPEAFF. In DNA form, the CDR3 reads TGTGCCAGCAGTTTGGGAGATCTCCCTGAAGCTTTCTTT.

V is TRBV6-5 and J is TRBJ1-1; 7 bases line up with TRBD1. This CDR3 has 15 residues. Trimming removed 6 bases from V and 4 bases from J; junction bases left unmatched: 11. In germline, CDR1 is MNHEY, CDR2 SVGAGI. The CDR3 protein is CASRPDRAQGTEAFF. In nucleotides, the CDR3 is TGTGCCAGCAGGCCAGACAGGGCACAGGGCACTGAAGCTTTCTTT.

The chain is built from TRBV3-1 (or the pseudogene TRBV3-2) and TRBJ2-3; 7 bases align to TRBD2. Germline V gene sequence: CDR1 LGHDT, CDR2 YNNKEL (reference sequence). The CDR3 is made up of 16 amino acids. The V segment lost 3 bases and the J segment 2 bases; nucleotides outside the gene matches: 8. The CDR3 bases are TGTGCCAGCAGCCACCGTTACCGGGACTACACAGATACGCAGTATTTT. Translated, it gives CASSHRYRDYTDTQYF.

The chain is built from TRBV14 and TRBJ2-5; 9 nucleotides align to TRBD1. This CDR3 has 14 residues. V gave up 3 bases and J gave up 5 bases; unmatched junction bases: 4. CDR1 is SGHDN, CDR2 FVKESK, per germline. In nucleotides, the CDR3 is TGTGCCAGCAGCCACAACAGGGGGCAGGAGACCCAGTACTTC. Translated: CASSHNRGQETQYF.

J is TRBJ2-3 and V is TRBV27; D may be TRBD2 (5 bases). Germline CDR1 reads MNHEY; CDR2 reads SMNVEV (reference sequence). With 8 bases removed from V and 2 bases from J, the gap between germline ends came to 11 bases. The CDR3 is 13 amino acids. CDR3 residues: CASGLSPTDTQYF. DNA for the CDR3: TGTGCCAGCGGACTCTCTCCCACAGATACGCAGTATTTT.

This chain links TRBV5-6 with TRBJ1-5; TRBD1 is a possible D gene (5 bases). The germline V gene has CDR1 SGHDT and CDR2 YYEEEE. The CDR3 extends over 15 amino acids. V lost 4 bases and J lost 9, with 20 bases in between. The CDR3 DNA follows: TGTGCCAGCAGCCTGGGTCCTAACATTCAGGGGCCCCAGCATTTT. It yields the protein CASSLGPNIQGPQHF.

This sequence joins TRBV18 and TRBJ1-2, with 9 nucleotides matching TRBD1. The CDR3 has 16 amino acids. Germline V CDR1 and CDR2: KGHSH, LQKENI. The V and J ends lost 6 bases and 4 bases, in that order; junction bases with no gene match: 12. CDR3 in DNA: TGTGCCAGCTCCCAAACTGGGACAGGGACGATCTATGGCTACACCTTC. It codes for CASSQTGTGTIYGYTF.

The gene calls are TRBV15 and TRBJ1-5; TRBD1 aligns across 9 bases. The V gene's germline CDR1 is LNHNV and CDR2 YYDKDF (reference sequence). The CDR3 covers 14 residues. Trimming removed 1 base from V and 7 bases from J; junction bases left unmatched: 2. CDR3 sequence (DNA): TGTGCCACCAGCAGAGGGGGACAGGGACAGCCCCAGCATTTT. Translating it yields CATSRGGQGQPQHF.

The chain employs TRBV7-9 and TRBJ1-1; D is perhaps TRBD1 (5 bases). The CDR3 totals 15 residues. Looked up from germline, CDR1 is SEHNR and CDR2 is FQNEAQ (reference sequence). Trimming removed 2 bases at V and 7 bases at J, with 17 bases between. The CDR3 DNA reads TGTGCCAGCAGCTTATATGGGGAGGGGCGCGATGAAGCTTTCTTT. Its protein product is CASSLYGEGRDEAFF.

The CDR3 spells CASSPDRGWTDTQYF. In DNA, the CDR3 is TGTGCCAGCAGCCCAGACAGGGGATGGACAGATACGCAGTATTTT. V gene TRBV14 combines with J gene TRBJ2-3; 8 bases fit TRBD1. Germline lookup yields CDR1 SGHDN and CDR2 FVKESK. V shed 4 bases, J shed 3 bases, and the junction held 6 bases outside the gene matches. The CDR3 is 15 residues long.

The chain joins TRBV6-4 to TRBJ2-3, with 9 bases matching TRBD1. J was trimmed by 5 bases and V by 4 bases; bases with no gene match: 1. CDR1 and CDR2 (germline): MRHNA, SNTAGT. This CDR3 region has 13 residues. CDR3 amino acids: CASSATGGDTQYF. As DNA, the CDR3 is TGTGCCAGCAGTGCGACAGGGGGAGATACGCAGTATTTT.

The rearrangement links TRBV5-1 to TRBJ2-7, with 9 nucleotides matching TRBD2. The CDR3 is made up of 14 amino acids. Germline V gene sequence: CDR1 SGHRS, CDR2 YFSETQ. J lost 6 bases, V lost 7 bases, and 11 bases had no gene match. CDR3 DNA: TGCGCCAGCGGCCCGGATAGCGGGAGAAGCGAGCAGTACTTC. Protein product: CASGPDSGRSEQYF.

The CDR3 DNA sequence: TGTGCCAGCAGTCCAAACAACGACAGGGTCAATGGCTACACCTTC. As protein: CASSPNNDRVNGYTF. V is TRBV27 and J is TRBJ1-2, with 7 bases fitting TRBD1. Germline V gives CDR1 MNHEY, CDR2 SMNVEV (reference sequence). This CDR3 region has 15 residues. Trimming at V came to 5 bases and at J to 6 bases, leaving 12 bases not matched to a gene.